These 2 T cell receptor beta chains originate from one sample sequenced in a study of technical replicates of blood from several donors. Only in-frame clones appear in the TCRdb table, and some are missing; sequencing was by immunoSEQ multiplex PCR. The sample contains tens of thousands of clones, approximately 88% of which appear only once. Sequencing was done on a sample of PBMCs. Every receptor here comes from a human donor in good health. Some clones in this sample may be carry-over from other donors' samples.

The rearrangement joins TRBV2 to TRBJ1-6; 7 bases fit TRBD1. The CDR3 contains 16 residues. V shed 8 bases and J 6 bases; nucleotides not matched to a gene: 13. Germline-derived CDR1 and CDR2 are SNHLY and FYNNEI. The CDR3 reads CASAPSRQGFNSPLHF. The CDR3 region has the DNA TGTGCCAGCGCCCCATCGAGACAGGGATTTAATTCACCCCTCCACTTT.

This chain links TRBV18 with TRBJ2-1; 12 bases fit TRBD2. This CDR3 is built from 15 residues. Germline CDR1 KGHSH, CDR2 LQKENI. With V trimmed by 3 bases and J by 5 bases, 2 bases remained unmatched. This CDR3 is CASSPWTSGNNEQFF. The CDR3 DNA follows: TGTGCCAGCTCACCCTGGACTAGCGGGAACAATGAGCAGTTCTTC. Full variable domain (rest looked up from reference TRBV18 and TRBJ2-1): NAGVMQNPRHLVRRRGQEARLRCSPMKGHSHVYWYRQLPEEGLKFMVYLQKENIIDESGMPKERFSAEFPKEGPSILRIQQVVRGDSAAYFCASSPWTSGNNEQFFGPGTRLTVL.